The following is a T cell receptor (beta chain) sequence with its context. TCRdb fed the RT-PCR reads into MiXCR, producing one record per CDR3 protein. There are hundreds of thousands of distinct CDR3 sequences in the sample; roughly 13% occur only once, and around 10% lies in the top ten. This record comes from a study of patients and donors after allogeneic stem cell transplantation. The sample comprised blood, either unsorted or a sorted T cell fraction (not recorded which). This receptor was identified in a human donor who was either an allogeneic HSCT recipient or a stem cell or donor lymphocyte infusion donor (not recorded which). It is not recorded whose cells these are; they may come from a transplant donor.

The CDR3 sequence is CATSDRGNGETQYF. The CDR3 DNA reads as TGTGCCACCAGTGATAGGGGTAACGGAGAGACCCAGTACTTC. V is TRBV24-1 and J is TRBJ2-5, with D tentatively TRBD1 (5 bases). V dropped 3 bases and J dropped 4 bases, with 11 bases sitting between them. The CDR3 has 14 amino acids. CDR1 is KGHDR, CDR2 SFDVKD, per germline.